One TCR beta chain is described in this entry. The antigen it binds to is not known. Per-base qualities were not stored, and no clone one base away is much larger. Other DNA sequences in the same sample also yield this CDR3. This sample was taken from a study of shared clonotypes between healthy human individuals (TCRdb year 2020). About the investigation overall: The cohort included three men and a couple of women between 18 and 49 years of age. Per donor, three plates each were used for CD4 naive and CD4 memory, two for CD8 naive, and one for CD8 memory. To estimate repertoire size and how much clonotypes are shared between individuals, the study performed deep sequencing of blood TCR repertoires from about five healthy adults. To increase sequencing depth and limit assay-specific biases, TCR repertoire library preparation and sequencing were carried out by different laboratories using diverse techniques. Each donor's leukapheresis produced roughly between roughly 0.85 and 10 billion PBMCs.

CD8 naive samples consisted of CD45RO-negative cells that were positively selected for CCR7, yielding a CD45RA+CCR7+ population without TemRA cells. Healthy HIV-negative adults with no recently reported acute infections or vaccinations were included as donors. All donors were Caucasian adults living in Nashville, Tennessee, USA. After blood collection by leukapheresis, PBMCs were isolated using Ficoll-Histopaque density gradient centrifugation and then cryopreserved in the vapor phase of liquid nitrogen. Purity and quantity of every magnetically sorted T cell population were checked by analytical flow cytometry. Genomic DNA was isolated from each sorted fraction and quantified by UV absorbance on a Nanodrop 2000c. The research as a whole found: Even with the large sequencing depth, rarefaction of the sorted-subset datasets indicated that sequencing was incomplete. Estimated clonotype richness was generally larger for naive than for memory subsets. Because the study included a small number of donors, the genetic and exposure-history diversity represented was limited. Pairwise subsampling led to the expectation that sequencing depth would affect the degree of clonotype sharing among donors. Higher generation probabilities were observed for clonotypes shared by all four sorted-subset donors than for non-shared clonotypes. Across four donors, about 5% of naive CD4, roughly 3.3% of naive CD8, 2.3% of memory CD4, and approximately 0.4% of memory CD8 clonotypes were shared. Sampling was limited to blood, and TCR repertoires in tissue likely differ from TCR repertoires in blood.

V loses 6 bases at its end and J loses 3 bases; junction bases beyond the gene matches: 1. The CDR3 numbers 11 residues from cysteine through phenylalanine. Only CDR3 DNA remains: 33 bases, in frame from the first base. Taken from the germline V gene (reference sequence), the CDR1 and CDR2 loops are DFQATT and SNEGSKA. TCR CDR3 regions were amplified from genomic DNA by multiplex PCR using the deep immunoSEQ assay. Extracted genomic DNA from each cell subset was spread evenly across all wells of several immunoSEQ 96-well plates, with each plate serving as a replicate. Each replicate PCR for sorted subsets received about 180 ng genomic DNA, equal to 28,000 or so T cell genomes. Purified libraries were quantified with a Qubit 3.0 fluorometer, sized on a Bioanalyzer 2100, and re-quantified with the KAPA Library Quantification kit. A separate single-read 150-cycle Illumina NextSeq 550 flow cell was used to sequence each immunoSEQ 96-well plate. As for the authors' bioinformatics: Because only junctional sequences without quality scores were contained in the immunoSEQ output, filtering matching that applied to full-length reads could not be performed. To assign V/J genes and CDR3, sequences were annotated against IMGT germline references using PyIR, a Python wrapper for IgBLAST v1.9. Reads with weak V/J assignments (E-value above 1e-6), missing CDR3, stop codons, out-of-frame junctions, or ambiguous translated residues were removed. V3J clonotypes were defined as sequences sharing an identical inferred V gene, J gene, and CDR3 amino acid sequence. To compute the percentage overlap between repertoires, the number of shared unique clonotypes was divided by the size of the smaller repertoire. Richness of each repertoire was evaluated using RTK rarefaction, the Chao1 estimator, and Recon v2.1 estimates of unobserved clonotypes. OLGA was used to compute generation probabilities for all TCRbeta clonotypes that the gDNA method yielded from a handful of donors. Held by TCRdb, this immuneACCESS table contains in-frame sequences only and omits some clones. Under half of the omission traces to an unresolved V gene where checked; the cause of the rest is unknown. V, J and clone size derive from that table, while D and trimming were established from the DNA sequence. This sample has under 2,000,000 clones in its table, and approximately 94% of those were observed once. The leading ten clones occupy roughly 1.2% of the sample.

Sequencing input: naive CD8+ T cells sorted from blood. Explained via the paper, the cell subset or site label denotes: CD45RA+CCR7+. This receptor was taken from a man in his late teens or twenties in good health. Here the chain combines TRBV20-1 and TRBJ1-2, with 7 bases aligning to TRBD1. The CDR3 in this case is CSAGGDYGYTF. The nucleotide sequence is given as TGCAGTGCAGGGGGCGACTATGGCTACACCTTC.